A selection of T cell receptor beta chains follows, all from one sample in a study of radiotherapy plus CTLA-4 blockade in lung cancer. Measured with immunoSEQ multiplex PCR; TCRdb has only the in-frame clones, and not every one. The sample has 53,000 or so clones; 76% are singletons. The material sequenced was peripheral blood, taken from a patient treated with radiotherapy plus ipilimumab. These receptors were taken from a human donor with non-small cell lung cancer who had stable disease on radiotherapy plus ipilimumab. CDR3s leave out the opening cysteine and the closing phenylalanine or tryptophan. Clone size is shown for a subset of rows, as once, few, many or a class of expanded clone.

j_call: TRBJ2-5; clone_size: -; v_call: TRBV5-1; cdr3_aa: ASSSGRMRGQGRETQY
j_call: TRBJ2-7; clone_size: few; v_call: TRBV6-6; cdr3_aa: ASSYSMDMYEQY
j_call: TRBJ1-1; clone_size: -; v_call: TRBV5-1; cdr3_aa: ASLGSMNTEAF
j_call: TRBJ1-2; clone_size: -; v_call: TRBV5-1; cdr3_aa: ASSGENYGYT
j_call: TRBJ1-1; clone_size: -; v_call: TRBV6-6; cdr3_aa: ASSTRDRGDLDGAF
j_call: TRBJ1-1; clone_size: -; v_call: TRBV18; cdr3_aa: ASSPGADTEAF
j_call: TRBJ1-2; clone_size: few; v_call: TRBV9; cdr3_aa: ASSVETADYYGYT
j_call: TRBJ1-3; clone_size: -; v_call: TRBV5-5; cdr3_aa: ASSLIRSSGNTIY
j_call: TRBJ2-5; clone_size: -; v_call: TRBV7-3; cdr3_aa: ASSLGTGAGQETQY
j_call: TRBJ2-1; clone_size: -; v_call: TRBV18; cdr3_aa: ASSPRGSTTDEQF
j_call: TRBJ1-3; clone_size: once; v_call: TRBV5-1; cdr3_aa: ASSLDGWSYSSGNTIY
j_call: TRBJ2-6; clone_size: -; v_call: TRBV6-4; cdr3_aa: ASSDRSGANVLT
j_call: TRBJ1-4; clone_size: -; v_call: TRBV7-9; cdr3_aa: ASSPTDSTNEKLF
j_call: TRBJ1-3; clone_size: once; v_call: TRBV5-6; cdr3_aa: ASSPLDSTSISGNTIY
j_call: TRBJ2-7; clone_size: -; v_call: TRBV7-9; cdr3_aa: ASTLVSTGGSYEQY
j_call: TRBJ1-5; clone_size: -; v_call: TRBV7-9; cdr3_aa: ASSLGGGRSPQH
j_call: TRBJ1-5; clone_size: -; v_call: TRBV2; cdr3_aa: ASSGGQGVQPQH
j_call: TRBJ2-5; clone_size: -; v_call: TRBV6-5; cdr3_aa: ATTGGQETQY
j_call: TRBJ1-2; clone_size: -; v_call: TRBV6-5; cdr3_aa: ASSPRTGGSYGYT
j_call: TRBJ1-5; clone_size: -; v_call: TRBV6-1; cdr3_aa: ASRVQGSNQPQH
j_call: TRBJ2-1; clone_size: -; v_call: TRBV11-2; cdr3_aa: ASSLSGRYNEQF
j_call: TRBJ1-2; clone_size: -; v_call: TRBV6-1; cdr3_aa: ASSVQGLYGYT
j_call: TRBJ1-6; clone_size: -; v_call: TRBV7-8; cdr3_aa: ASSFRDILNSPLH
j_call: TRBJ2-5; clone_size: -; v_call: TRBV4-3; cdr3_aa: ASSQESWETQY
j_call: TRBJ1-4; clone_size: few; v_call: TRBV5-1; cdr3_aa: ASSLRTGAVKNNEKLF
j_call: TRBJ1-1; clone_size: -; v_call: TRBV4-3; cdr3_aa: ASSQESKGPGGMNTEAF
j_call: TRBJ2-7; clone_size: -; v_call: TRBV25-1; cdr3_aa: ASSPVSGTPRPFEQY
j_call: TRBJ2-1; clone_size: few; v_call: TRBV6-5; cdr3_aa: ASRRGWVYNEQF
j_call: TRBJ1-1; clone_size: -; v_call: TRBV5-1; cdr3_aa: ASSLFEGFGNTEAF
j_call: TRBJ2-5; clone_size: -; v_call: TRBV5-6; cdr3_aa: ASSLAGAIETQY
j_call: TRBJ1-6; clone_size: -; v_call: TRBV9; cdr3_aa: ASSVATGTGSNSPLH
j_call: TRBJ2-3; clone_size: -; v_call: TRBV7-6; cdr3_aa: ASSLGPYTTDTQY
j_call: TRBJ1-1; clone_size: -; v_call: TRBV5-1; cdr3_aa: ASSIGGAVTEAF
j_call: TRBJ2-3; clone_size: -; v_call: TRBV19; cdr3_aa: ASSMSGSTDTQY
j_call: TRBJ1-5; clone_size: -; v_call: TRBV18; cdr3_aa: ASSSDSSAVQPQH
j_call: TRBJ1-4; clone_size: -; v_call: TRBV6-5; cdr3_aa: ASSSGQLSNEKLF
j_call: TRBJ1-5; clone_size: once; v_call: TRBV5-6; cdr3_aa: ASSPNRGSNQPQH
j_call: TRBJ1-2; clone_size: -; v_call: TRBV4-2; cdr3_aa: ASSPSGTANYGYT
j_call: TRBJ1-5; clone_size: once; v_call: TRBV19; cdr3_aa: ASSGQGIGQPQH
j_call: TRBJ2-2; clone_size: -; v_call: TRBV29-1; cdr3_aa: SGGPGAGELF